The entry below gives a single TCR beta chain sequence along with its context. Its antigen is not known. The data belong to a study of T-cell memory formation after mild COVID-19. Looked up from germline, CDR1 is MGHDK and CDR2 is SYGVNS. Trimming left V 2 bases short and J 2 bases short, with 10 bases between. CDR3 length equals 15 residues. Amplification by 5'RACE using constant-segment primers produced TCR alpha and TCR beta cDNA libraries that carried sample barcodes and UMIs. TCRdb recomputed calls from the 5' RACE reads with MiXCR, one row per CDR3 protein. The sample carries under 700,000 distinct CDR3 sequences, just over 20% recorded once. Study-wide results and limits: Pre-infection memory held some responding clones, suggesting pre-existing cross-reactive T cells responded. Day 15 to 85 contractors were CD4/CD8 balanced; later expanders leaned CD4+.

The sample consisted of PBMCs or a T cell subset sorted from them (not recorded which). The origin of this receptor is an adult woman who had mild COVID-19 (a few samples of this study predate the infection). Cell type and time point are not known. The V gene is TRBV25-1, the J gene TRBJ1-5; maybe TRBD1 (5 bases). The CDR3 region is CASSEMGDGNQPQHF. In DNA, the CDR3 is TGTGCCAGCAGTGAAATGGGGGATGGCAATCAGCCCCAGCATTTT.